This T cell receptor beta chain was obtained from a study of blood T cell repertoires in COVID-19. At the level of the study: Specimens from acute and convalescent COVID-19 originated in the United States, Italy and Spain. PBMCs, B-cell-depleted T cells, or T cells provided the cDNA or gDNA that made up the material.

V shed 7 bases and J shed 3 bases, with 20 bases lying between them. CDR3 length: 16 residues. CDR1 is LNHDA, CDR2 SQIVND, per germline (reference sequence). The authors' processing: For nucleated cells, counts were estimated from reference gene primer amplification. Clones were read by immunoSEQ multiplex PCR, and TCRdb kept only the in-frame ones, dropping some. V and J calls and clone size are those listed in that table; D and trimming were worked out from the DNA. The sample lists more than 300,000 clones, about 86% seen once, with around 1.2% in the top ten. The sequenced sample was peripheral blood. This clonotype was obtained from a woman aged 50 to 60 with acute or convalescent COVID-19. The chain carries TRBV19 and TRBJ2-3; possible D gene TRBD2, 6 bases. CDR3 sequence (DNA): TGTGCCAGTACCCCGTGGGGGGAATCGAGAACAGATACGCAGTATTTT. It yields the protein CASTPWGESRTDTQYF.